The 18 T cell receptor beta chains listed next were all sequenced from one sample in a study of beta chain features in type 1 diabetes (dated by TCRdb to the late 2010s). Here is what the overall study found, with its caveats: Type 1 diabetes patients showed a moderate but significant shortening of TCRB CDR3 length in all four CD4+ subsets.

The library was prepared using the immunoSEQ multiplex PCR assay. All of the isolated RNA was reverse transcribed with the High Capacity cDNA Reverse Transcription Kit, so expressed TCRB transcripts were sequenced. TCRdb's version of the immuneACCESS table is confined to in-frame rearrangements and falls short of the full clone set. An unresolved V gene accounts for under half of the shortfall where checked; the remainder is of unknown origin. The sample table shows roughly 150,000 clones, and about 9.4% are seen once. Clones ranked in the top ten supply approximately 0.46% of the sample. These TCRs are of unknown antigen specificity. The sequencing input was central memory CD4+ T cells from blood. These TCRs come from a man between 25 and 39 years old with type 1 diabetes.

This clone was seen repeatedly, ten times or more. The V call is TRBV9, the J call TRBJ2-1; the match to TRBD2 covers 10 bases. This CDR3 has 15 amino acids. Trimming took 4 bases from V and 7 from J; bases not matched to a gene: 8. Germline V gives CDR1 SGDLS, CDR2 YYNGEE. CDR3 sequence (DNA): TGTGCCAGCAGCCAACTAGCGGGATCGGCGAATGAGCAGTTCTTC. Translation: CASSQLAGSANEQFF.

This clone has a handful of counts. The chain has TRBV9 and TRBJ1-3; D is uncertain. The V end lost 0 bases, the J end lost 0 bases, and 10 bases lay between the germline ends. Germline CDR1 is SGDLS and CDR2 is YYNGEE. This CDR3 contains 16 residues. The CDR3 region has the DNA TGTGCCAGCAGCGTAGGAGGCCGAAGCTCTGGAAACACCATATATTTT. Translated: CASSVGGRSSGNTIYF.

This clone was detected a few times. The rearrangement links TRBV4-2 to TRBJ1-4, with 10 positions matching TRBD1. Germline CDR1 is LGHNA and CDR2 is YNFKEQ. V trimming: 4 bases; J trimming: 7 bases; junction bases outside the gene matches: 9. This CDR3 contains 16 residues. The CDR3 DNA sequence: TGTGCCAGCAGCCTAAGAGACAGGGGGCAAAGTGAAAAACTGTTTTTT. Protein: CASSLRDRGQSEKLFF.

V and J are TRBV29-1 and TRBJ2-3, with 8 bases identical to TRBD2. CDR3 size: 15 residues. CDR1 SQVTM and CDR2 ANQGSEA come from the germline V gene. Trimming took 4 bases from V and 0 from J; bases not matched to a gene: 6. The CDR3 bases are TGCAGCGTTGGATTAGCGGGATCGAGCACAGATACGCAGTATTTT. The encoded protein is CSVGLAGSSTDTQYF.

The genes are TRBV4-3 and TRBJ2-2, with 11 bases aligning to TRBD2. Germline values: CDR1 LGHNA, CDR2 YSLEER. The CDR3 has 15 amino acids. V lost 4 bases to trimming and J lost 5 bases; unmatched junction nucleotides: 3. In DNA form, the CDR3 reads TGCGCCAGCAGCCCCGGGACTAGCGGAACCGGGGAGCTGTTTTTT. Its translation is CASSPGTSGTGELFF.

The gene calls are TRBV11-2 and TRBJ2-5; TRBD2 might be the D (7 bases). V was trimmed by 1 base and J by 4 bases, leaving 13 bases between them. Germline loops: CDR1 SGHAT, CDR2 FQNNGV. CDR3 size: 15 residues. The CDR3 spells CASSLGGGGRETQYF. CDR3 coding DNA: TGTGCCAGCAGCTTAGGGGGCGGGGGCCGAGAGACCCAGTACTTC.

This clone was observed a few times. The rearrangement uses TRBV19 and TRBJ1-1; TRBD1 might be the D (6 bases). Germline values: CDR1 LNHDA, CDR2 SQIVND (reference sequence). This CDR3 has 13 amino acids. V was clipped by 5 bases and J by 8 bases, with 15 bases between them. The CDR3 reads CASSDRIGEEAFF. In nucleotides, the CDR3 is TGTGCCAGTAGTGACAGGATAGGCGAAGAAGCTTTCTTT.

The rearrangement joins TRBV6-5 to TRBJ2-7; 8 nucleotides match TRBD1. The CDR3 is 14 residues long. Germline CDR1 is MNHEY and CDR2 is SVGAGI. Trimming removed 4 bases from V and 2 bases from J; junction bases left unmatched: 4. The CDR3 nucleotides are TGTGCCAGCAGTTTCGGACAGGGTACCTACGAGCAGTACTTC. Translation: CASSFGQGTYEQYF.

The chain links TRBV7-2 to TRBJ2-5; 8 bases map to TRBD1. The CDR3 runs to 13 residues. Germline V gene sequence: CDR1 SGHTA, CDR2 FQGNSA. Trimming cost V 5 bases and J 7 bases; bases outside gene matches: 6. DNA for the CDR3: TGTGCCAGCAGCCCACAGGGGACAGGGACCCAGTACTTC. Amino acid sequence: CASSPQGTGTQYF.

DNA for the CDR3: TGTGCCAGCAGTTTACCAGCGCGTCCCCACGAGCAGTACTTC. It specifies CASSLPARPHEQYF. The chain has TRBV28 and TRBJ2-7, with D uncertain. This CDR3 is 14 amino acids long. The V and J ends lost 2 bases and 5 bases respectively, with 13 bases between them. CDR1 and CDR2 (germline): MDHEN, SYDVKM.

The chain carries TRBV29-1 and TRBJ2-3; 9 nucleotides match TRBD2. CDR1 and CDR2 from the germline V gene are SQVTM and ANQGSEA. CDR3 size: 16 residues. V lost 4 bases and J lost 1; bases outside the gene matches: 9. The CDR3 sequence: CSVGLAAAPGTDTQYF. DNA of the CDR3: TGCAGCGTTGGACTAGCGGCCGCTCCTGGCACAGATACGCAGTATTTT.

The rearrangement uses TRBV2 and TRBJ2-3; D is perhaps TRBD2 (5 bases). Germline values: CDR1 SNHLY, CDR2 FYNNEI. The CDR3 has 15 amino acids. V lost 8 bases and J lost 5, with 20 bases in between. CDR3 region: CASGPGNPGKDTQYF. The DNA for the CDR3 is TGTGCCAGCGGTCCCGGGAACCCCGGGAAAGATACGCAGTATTTT.

Only a few counts were recorded for this clone. This chain connects TRBV28 to TRBJ1-4, with 7 bases aligning to TRBD1. V lost 1 base, J lost 7 bases, and 6 bases stayed unmatched. Germline loops: CDR1 MDHEN, CDR2 SYDVKM. CDR3 size: 15 residues. CDR3 nucleotides: TGTGCCAGCAGTTTATTAGCCCAGGGGGTTGAAAAACTGTTTTTT. It is translated as CASSLLAQGVEKLFF.

This clone was counted a few times. J is TRBJ2-7 and V is TRBV5-4; 14 nucleotides match TRBD2. The CDR3 length is 17 residues. With V trimmed by 4 bases and J by 3 bases, 9 bases remained unmatched. CDR1 and CDR2 (germline): SGHNT, YYREEE (reference sequence). The CDR3 reads CASSPGTSGSSGYEQYF. In DNA form, the CDR3 reads TGTGCCAGCAGCCCTGGGACTAGCGGGAGTTCAGGCTACGAGCAGTACTTC.

Only a few counts were recorded for this clone. The CDR3 DNA sequence: TGTGCCAGCAGTTTACTTAGCGGGAGTGCGGATGAGCAGTTCTTC. It encodes CASSLLSGSADEQFF. This chain links TRBV27 with TRBJ2-1, with TRBD2 matching 9 bases. Germline V gene sequence: CDR1 MNHEY, CDR2 SMNVEV (reference sequence). The CDR3 sequence is 15 residues long. V lost 2 bases and J lost 8; bases outside the gene matches: 7.

This clone was counted between two and nine times. This chain connects TRBV5-8 to TRBJ1-1; D is perhaps TRBD1 (6 bases). The germline V gene encodes CDR1 SGHTS and CDR2 YDEGEE. This CDR3 contains 17 residues. Trimming took off 6 bases at V and 0 bases at J, with 21 bases between the two ends. DNA of the CDR3: TGTGCCAGCACCGCCTGGGGGCAGCTCGCGCTGAACACTGAAGCTTTCTTT. Its protein product is CASTAWGQLALNTEAFF.

In nucleotides, the CDR3 is TGTGCCACCTTCAGGGGAGGGGACACTGAAGCTTTCTTT. This sequence encodes CATFRGGDTEAFF. The chain uses TRBV6-5 and TRBJ1-1; possibly TRBD1 for D (6 bases). Germline assignment: CDR1 MNHEY and CDR2 SVGAGI. The CDR3 has 13 amino acids. The germline V and J ends were trimmed by 10 bases and 3 bases, with 15 bases remaining between them.

Only a few counts were recorded for this clone. J is TRBJ2-6 and V is TRBV15; 8 bases match TRBD2. The V segment lost 5 bases and the J segment 1 base; nucleotides outside the gene matches: 7. Germline CDR1 and CDR2: LNHNV and YYDKDF (reference sequence). The CDR3 extends over 17 amino acids. CDR3 in amino acids: CATSRGGPLSGANVLTF. The CDR3 DNA reads as TGTGCCACCAGCCGGGGGGGTCCCCTTTCTGGGGCCAACGTCCTGACTTTC.